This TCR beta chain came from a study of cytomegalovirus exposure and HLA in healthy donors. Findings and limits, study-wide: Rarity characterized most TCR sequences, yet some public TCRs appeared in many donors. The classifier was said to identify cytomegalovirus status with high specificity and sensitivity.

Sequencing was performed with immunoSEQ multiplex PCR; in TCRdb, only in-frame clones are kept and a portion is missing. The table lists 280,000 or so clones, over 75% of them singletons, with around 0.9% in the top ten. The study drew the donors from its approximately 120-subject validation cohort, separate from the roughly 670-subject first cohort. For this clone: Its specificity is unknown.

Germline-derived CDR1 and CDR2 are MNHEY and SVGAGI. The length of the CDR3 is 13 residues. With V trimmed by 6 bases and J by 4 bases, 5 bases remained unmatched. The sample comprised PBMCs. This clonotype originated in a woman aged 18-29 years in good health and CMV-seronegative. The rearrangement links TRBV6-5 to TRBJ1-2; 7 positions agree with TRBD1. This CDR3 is CASRQGSFYGYTF. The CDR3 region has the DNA TGTGCCAGCAGACAGGGGAGCTTCTATGGCTACACCTTC.